Presented here are 10 T cell receptor beta chains from one specimen sequenced in a study of blood T cell repertoires in COVID-19. The repertoire was sequenced with immunoSEQ multiplex PCR; TCRdb's copy has only in-frame clones and lacks some. The sample consists of around 45,000 clones, more than 80% of them appearing once. The sequencing input was peripheral blood. These receptors were obtained from a man between 65 and 85 years old with active COVID-19.

The V call is TRBV28, the J call TRBJ2-7; 13 bases are a match to TRBD2. CDR3 length: 15 amino acids. Germline trimming cut 2 bases from V and 2 bases from J; bases unmatched to any gene: 0. The V gene's germline CDR1 is MDHEN and CDR2 SYDVKM. CDR3 region: CASSLGTSGAYEQYF. In nucleotides, the CDR3 is TGTGCCAGCAGTTTAGGGACTAGCGGGGCCTACGAGCAGTACTTC.

The rearrangement joins TRBV27 to TRBJ2-1; the D gene is possibly TRBD2 (5 bases). The V and J ends lost 3 bases and 5 bases respectively, with 8 bases between them. This CDR3 region has 13 residues. The germline V gene has CDR1 MNHEY and CDR2 SMNVEV (reference sequence). CDR3 loop: CASSFERNNEQFF. For the CDR3, the DNA is TGTGCCAGCAGTTTTGAGCGGAACAATGAGCAGTTCTTC.

The rearrangement links TRBV3-1 (or the pseudogene TRBV3-2) to TRBJ1-1; D is undetermined. The germline V gene encodes CDR1 LGHDT and CDR2 YNNKEL (reference sequence). V lost 6 bases and J lost 1, with 12 bases in between. The CDR3 totals 14 residues. The CDR3 DNA sequence: TGTGCCAGCAGTTCGGGGTCGGCGAACACTGAAGCTTTCTTT. It specifies CASSSGSANTEAFF.

This chain links TRBV6-1 with TRBJ1-2, with TRBD1 as a possible D gene (5 bases). Germline V lookup: CDR1 MNHNS, CDR2 SASEGT. V was pared by 2 bases and J by 5 bases, with 12 bases between. The CDR3 is made up of 14 amino acids. The CDR3 spells CASSEKQTGYGYTF. The CDR3 region has the DNA TGTGCCAGCAGTGAAAAACAAACAGGATATGGCTACACCTTC.

The rearrangement uses TRBV4-2 and TRBJ1-2, with D possibly matching TRBD1 (6 bases). Germline assignment: CDR1 LGHNA and CDR2 YNFKEQ. CDR3 length: 14 amino acids. V shed 4 bases and J shed 6 bases, with 15 bases lying between them. The CDR3 spells CASSRNRDNDGYTF. The DNA of the CDR3 is TGTGCCAGCAGCCGAAACCGGGACAACGATGGCTACACCTTC.

This rearrangement joins TRBV28 to TRBJ2-1; 14 nucleotides agree with TRBD2. V was pared by 4 bases and J by 2 bases, with 7 bases of the junction left unmatched. Per the germline V gene, CDR1 is MDHEN and CDR2 is SYDVKM. This CDR3 comprises 18 residues. CDR3 bases: TGTGCCAGCAGTTCCCCGGGACTAGCGGGGGCCACCTACAATGAGCAGTTCTTC. Its translation: CASSSPGLAGATYNEQFF.

The chain joins TRBV6-5 to TRBJ1-6, with D possibly matching TRBD1 (6 bases). V was trimmed by 5 bases and J by 5 bases, leaving 10 bases between them. Germline V gene data show CDR1 as MNHEY and CDR2 as SVGAGI. The CDR3 totals 14 residues. This chain's CDR3 is CASSTGSDNSPLHF. In DNA, the CDR3 is TGTGCCAGCAGTACAGGGTCCGATAATTCACCCCTCCACTTT.

This clone came up once. This rearrangement joins TRBV19 to TRBJ1-1; TRBD1 might be the D (6 bases). Trimming took off 5 bases at V and 1 base at J, with 17 bases between the two ends. CDR3 length equals 16 residues. Looked up from germline, CDR1 is LNHDA and CDR2 is SQIVND (reference sequence). CDR3 DNA sequence: TGTGCCAGTAGTTCTATATTGGGGGCATGGAACACTGAAGCTTTCTTT. Its translation: CASSSILGAWNTEAFF. The complete variable domain, with remaining parts taken from reference TRBV19 and TRBJ1-1, reads DGGITQSPKYLFRKEGQNVTLSCEQNLNHDAMYWYRQDPGQGLRLIYYSQIVNDFQKGDIAEGYSVSREKKESFPLTVTSAQKNPTAFYLCASSSILGAWNTEAFFGQGTRLTVV.

The chain is built from TRBV5-1 and TRBJ1-1; D is ambiguous. CDR1 is SGHRS, CDR2 YFSETQ, per germline. This CDR3 spans 14 amino acids. V lost 5 bases and J 1 base, leaving 12 bases between the germline ends. CDR3 bases: TGCGCCAGCAGGCCAGGCGCCACGAACACTGAAGCTTTCTTT. It yields the protein CASRPGATNTEAFF.

The chain combines TRBV27 with TRBJ1-2, with 7 bases lining up with TRBD1. Losses at the gene ends were 6 bases for V and 3 bases for J; bases not matched to a gene: 4. There are 13 residues in the CDR3. Germline V CDR1 and CDR2: MNHEY, SMNVEV (reference sequence). The CDR3 sequence is CASRDRAHYGYTF. The CDR3 DNA reads as TGTGCCAGCAGAGACAGGGCTCACTATGGCTACACCTTC.